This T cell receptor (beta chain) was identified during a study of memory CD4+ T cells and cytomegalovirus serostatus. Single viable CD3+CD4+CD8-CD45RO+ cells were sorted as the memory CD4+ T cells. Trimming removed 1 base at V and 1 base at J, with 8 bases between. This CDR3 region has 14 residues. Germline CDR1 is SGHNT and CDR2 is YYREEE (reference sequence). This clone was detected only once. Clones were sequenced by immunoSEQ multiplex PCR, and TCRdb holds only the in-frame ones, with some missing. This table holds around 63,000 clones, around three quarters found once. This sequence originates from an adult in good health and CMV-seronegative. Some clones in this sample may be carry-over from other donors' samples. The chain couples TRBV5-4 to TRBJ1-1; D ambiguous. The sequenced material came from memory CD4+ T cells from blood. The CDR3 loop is CASSLRLGNTEAFF. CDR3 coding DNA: TGTGCCAGCAGCTTGAGGCTAGGGAACACTGAAGCTTTCTTT.